The rows below give T cell receptor beta chains drawn from one sample of a study of T cell responses to AZD1222 COVID-19 vaccine. TCRdb keeps only in-frame clones here, not all; method: immunoSEQ multiplex PCR. The table has 200,000 or so clones, 85% to 95% seen once; the top ten hold approximately 9.6%. Specimen: peripheral blood, collected on day 0 of AZD1222 vaccination. The receptors shown here come from an adult in good health. The CDR3 runs from the conserved cysteine through the conserved F or W. D genes are given only for firm matches. Only part of the rows carry a size: once, few, many, or a class if the clone is expanded.

clone size: .; J gene: TRBJ2-2; V gene: TRBV19; D gene: .; CDR3 protein: CASGRTDTNTGELFF; CDR3 DNA: TGTGCCAGCGGACGGACAGACACGAACACCGGGGAGCTGTTTTTT
clone size: .; J gene: TRBJ1-1; V gene: TRBV12-3/TRBV12-4; D gene: TRBD1; CDR3 protein: CASSHRGNTEAFF; CDR3 DNA: TGTGCCAGCAGTCACAGGGGGAACACTGAAGCTTTCTTT
clone size: .; J gene: TRBJ2-2; V gene: TRBV27; D gene: TRBD2; CDR3 protein: CASSPSHGGLAGGFTGELFF; CDR3 DNA: TGTGCCAGCAGTCCCTCTCATGGGGGACTAGCGGGAGGGTTCACCGGGGAGCTGTTTTTT
clone size: .; J gene: TRBJ1-2; V gene: TRBV5-1; D gene: TRBD1; CDR3 protein: CASSATDDTGVYGYTF; CDR3 DNA: TGCGCCAGCAGCGCCACGGACGATACAGGGGTCTATGGCTACACCTTC
clone size: .; J gene: TRBJ2-2; V gene: TRBV19; D gene: TRBD2; CDR3 protein: CASSISGVRTGELFF; CDR3 DNA: TGTGCCAGTAGTATAAGCGGGGTACGCACCGGGGAGCTGTTTTTT
clone size: .; J gene: TRBJ1-2; V gene: TRBV14; D gene: TRBD1; CDR3 protein: CASSQDHRGSGGYTF; CDR3 DNA: TGTGCCAGCAGCCAAGATCACAGGGGTAGTGGAGGCTACACCTTC
clone size: .; J gene: TRBJ2-1; V gene: TRBV5-6; D gene: TRBD2; CDR3 protein: CASRLPTSTSGRNEQFF; CDR3 DNA: TGTGCCAGCAGGTTGCCAACTTCGACTAGCGGGAGGAATGAGCAGTTCTTC
clone size: .; J gene: TRBJ2-5; V gene: TRBV3-1/TRBV3-2; D gene: TRBD2; CDR3 protein: CASSQDRLAGQETQYF; CDR3 DNA: TGTGCCAGCAGCCAAGATCGACTAGCGGGGCAAGAGACCCAGTACTTC
clone size: .; J gene: TRBJ2-1; V gene: TRBV28; D gene: TRBD2; CDR3 protein: CASRRGTSEYNEQFF; CDR3 DNA: TGTGCCAGCAGACGAGGGACTAGCGAGTACAATGAGCAGTTCTTC
clone size: once; J gene: TRBJ2-3; V gene: TRBV3-1/TRBV3-2; D gene: TRBD2; CDR3 protein: CASSQSGSFTDTQYF; CDR3 DNA: TGTGCCAGCAGCCAAAGCGGGAGCTTCACAGATACGCAGTATTTT
clone size: .; J gene: TRBJ1-1; V gene: TRBV24-1; D gene: TRBD1; CDR3 protein: CATRTGGGTEAFF; CDR3 DNA: TGTGCCACCAGGACAGGGGGCGGCACTGAAGCTTTCTTT
clone size: .; J gene: TRBJ2-3; V gene: TRBV11-3; D gene: .; CDR3 protein: CASSSSLANDTQYF; CDR3 DNA: TGTGCCAGCAGCTCGAGTCTGGCGAATGATACGCAGTATTTT
clone size: .; J gene: TRBJ1-1; V gene: TRBV28; D gene: .; CDR3 protein: CASSLPRAEAFF; CDR3 DNA: TGTGCCAGCAGCCTTCCCAGAGCTGAAGCTTTCTTT
clone size: .; J gene: TRBJ1-2; V gene: TRBV28; D gene: TRBD1; CDR3 protein: CASTPRGGRNYGYTF; CDR3 DNA: TGTGCCAGCACCCCGAGAGGGGGCCGTAACTATGGCTACACCTTC